The 14 T cell receptor beta chains below come from one sample, sequenced in a study of CD8 T cells in Susac syndrome. RNA, at about 0.5 to 1 ug, was reverse transcribed with random hexamers. TCRdb processed the immunoSEQ multiplex PCR reads anew with MiXCR; each CDR3 protein has one entry. The sample holds about 120,000 distinct CDR3 sequences, 93% seen once. Material for sequencing was CD4+ T cells from PBMCs. The receptors stem from a human donor with multiple sclerosis.

This clonotype was detected only once. V is TRBV6-5 and J is TRBJ2-1, with TRBD2 identical over 7 bases. Unmatched junction bases numbered 4, after V lost 0 bases and J lost 5 bases. The CDR3 totals 15 residues. In germline, CDR1 is MNHEY, CDR2 SVGAGI. Here the CDR3 reads CASSYSILADNEQFF. CDR3 nucleotide sequence: TGTGCCAGCAGTTACTCGATCCTAGCGGACAATGAGCAGTTCTTC.

The chain combines TRBV3-1 with TRBJ1-3; D is unclear. With 2 bases removed from V and 4 bases from J, the gap between germline ends came to 9 bases. Germline assignment: CDR1 LGHDT and CDR2 YNNKEL (reference sequence). This CDR3 comprises 14 residues. The CDR3 loop reads CASSQIGFGNTIYF. The CDR3 coding sequence is TGTGCCAGCAGCCAAATAGGGTTCGGAAACACCATATATTTT.

This clonotype was picked up one time. The rearrangement joins TRBV20-1 to TRBJ1-1, with a tentative D call TRBD1 (6 bases). Looked up from germline, CDR1 is DFQATT and CDR2 is SNEGSKA (reference sequence). This CDR3 has 14 amino acids. V shed 4 bases and J shed 1 base, with 13 bases lying between them. The CDR3 nucleotides read TGCAGTGCTATAAGGCCGGACAGGAACACTGAAGCTTTCTTT. Translation: CSAIRPDRNTEAFF.

This rearrangement joins TRBV20-1 to TRBJ1-5, with D possibly TRBD1 on 6 matching bases. The V gene lost 1 base and the J gene lost 7 bases, with 14 bases spanning the gap. The length of the CDR3 is 14 residues. Germline CDR1 DFQATT, CDR2 SNEGSKA (reference sequence). The CDR3 is CSARGVVGGQPQHF. CDR3 coding DNA: TGCAGTGCTAGAGGGGTGGTAGGGGGACAGCCCCAGCATTTT.

The count of this clonotype is one. The chain combines TRBV19 with TRBJ1-1; 11 bases align to TRBD1. The germline V gene has CDR1 LNHDA and CDR2 SQIVND (reference sequence). V dropped 3 bases and J dropped 4; count of bases not matched to a gene: 10. The CDR3 extends over 17 amino acids. The CDR3 is CASSMGQGGVRGTEAFF. As DNA, the CDR3 is TGTGCCAGTAGTATGGGACAGGGGGGAGTCCGCGGCACTGAAGCTTTCTTT.

The CDR3 DNA sequence: TGTGCCAGCAGCTTGGCGGGACACTACGAGCAGTACTTC. Residues: CASSLAGHYEQYF. The chain links TRBV7-2 to TRBJ2-7; either TRBD1 or TRBD2 may supply D (6 bases each). V lost 3 bases and J 3 bases, leaving 9 bases between the germline ends. This CDR3 comprises 13 residues. The germline gives CDR1 SGHTA, CDR2 FQGNSA.

The chain is built from TRBV7-9 and TRBJ2-3, with unresolved D. V was pared by 6 bases and J by 7 bases, with 23 bases between. The CDR3 totals 16 residues. CDR1 SEHNR and CDR2 FQNEAQ come from the germline V gene (reference sequence). DNA for the CDR3: TGTGCCAGCAGACCACCGCCCGGGCAGCCACAATATACGCAGTATTTT. The encoded protein is CASRPPPGQPQYTQYF.

The V and J genes are TRBV12-3 or TRBV12-4 and TRBJ1-1; the match to TRBD1 covers 11 bases. The CDR3 loop spans 16 amino acids. After removal of 4 bases from V and 5 bases from J, the junction contained 9 bases not matched to a gene. CDR3 region: CASSSAIGTGGTEAFF. CDR3 DNA: TGTGCCAGCAGTTCGGCGATAGGGACAGGGGGAACTGAAGCTTTCTTT.

The chain combines TRBV7-2 with TRBJ1-2; D is undetermined. The CDR3 runs 13 residues. V lost 4 bases, J lost 7 bases, and 13 bases lay in between. Germline CDR1 and CDR2: SGHTA and FQGNSA. The CDR3 nucleotides are TGTGCCAGCAGCTCCCGGAGGAGGGCTGGCTACACCTTC. Protein: CASSSRRRAGYTF.

This chain connects TRBV28 to TRBJ2-7; TRBD2 matches at 8 bases. Germline loops: CDR1 MDHEN, CDR2 SYDVKM. V lost 7 bases and J lost 5; bases outside the gene matches: 10. This CDR3 contains 14 residues. CDR3 nucleotide sequence: TGTGCCAGCAACGAAGGGACTAGGGAGCACGAGCAGTACTTC. Translated, it gives CASNEGTREHEQYF.

V usage is TRBV28 and J usage is TRBJ1-5; D is uncertain. V lost 3 bases and J lost 6, with 12 bases in between. The CDR3 has 14 amino acids. The germline V gene encodes CDR1 MDHEN and CDR2 SYDVKM. CDR3 loop: CASSFSNWLQPQHF. CDR3 nucleotides: TGTGCCAGCAGTTTCTCCAACTGGCTTCAGCCCCAGCATTTT.

Concerning this clonotype: At one boundary the junction diverges from the germline segment, which might be a read error. The chain has TRBV7-8 and TRBJ2-7; D gene ambiguous. CDR3 size: 15 residues. Germline CDR1 and CDR2: SGHVS and FQNEAQ. CDR3 in amino acids: CASSRIQTPSYEQCF. The CDR3 DNA reads as TGTGCCAGCAGCCGAATACAAACTCCTTCCTACGAGCAGTGCTTC.

This clonotype has only one observation. The chain links TRBV5-1 to TRBJ2-2; D may correspond to TRBD1 or TRBD2 (5 bases each). Germline assignment: CDR1 SGHRS and CDR2 YFSETQ. Between the trimmed V and J ends, which lost 7 bases and 1 base, there was a span of 17 bases. The CDR3 runs to 16 residues. The CDR3 spells CASGSTGTGNTGELFF. The CDR3 DNA reads TGCGCCAGCGGATCGACCGGGACGGGGAACACCGGGGAGCTGTTTTTT.

V usage is TRBV12-3 or TRBV12-4 and J usage is TRBJ1-5; tentative D call: TRBD1 (5 bases). This CDR3 has 13 residues. With 2 bases removed from V and 7 bases from J, the gap between germline ends came to 9 bases. The CDR3 coding sequence is TGTGCCAGCAGTTTACCAGGGCAACAGCCCCAGCATTTT. As protein: CASSLPGQQPQHF.